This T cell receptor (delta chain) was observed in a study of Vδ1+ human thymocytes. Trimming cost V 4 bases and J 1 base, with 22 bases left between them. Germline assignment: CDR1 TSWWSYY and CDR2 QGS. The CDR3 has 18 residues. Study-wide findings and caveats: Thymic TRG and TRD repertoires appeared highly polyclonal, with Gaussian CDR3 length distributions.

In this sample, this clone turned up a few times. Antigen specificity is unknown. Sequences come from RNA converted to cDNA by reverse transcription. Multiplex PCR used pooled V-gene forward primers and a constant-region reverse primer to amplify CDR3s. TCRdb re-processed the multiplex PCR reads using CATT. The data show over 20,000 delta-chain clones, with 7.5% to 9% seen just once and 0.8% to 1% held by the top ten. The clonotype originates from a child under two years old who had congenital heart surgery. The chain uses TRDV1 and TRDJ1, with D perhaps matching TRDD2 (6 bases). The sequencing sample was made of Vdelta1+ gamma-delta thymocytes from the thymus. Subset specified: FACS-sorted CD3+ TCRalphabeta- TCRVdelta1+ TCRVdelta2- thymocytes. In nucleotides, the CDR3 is TGTGCTCTTGGGGGCTTCCTTAAAGTACTGAAAAGCACCGATAAACTCATCTTT. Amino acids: CALGGFLKVLKSTDKLIF.